This T cell receptor (beta chain) was identified during a study of cytomegalovirus exposure and HLA in healthy donors. The method was immunoSEQ multiplex PCR; TCRdb's version includes in-frame clones alone and lacks a portion of them. Of under 250,000 clones in the sample, approximately 84% were seen once. Separation from the approximately 660-subject first cohort characterized the approximately 130-subject validation cohort, to which the donors belonged. The CDR3 totals 15 residues. The V and J ends lost 3 bases and 4 bases, in that order; junction bases with no gene match: 7. Germline V lookup: CDR1 MGHDK, CDR2 SYGVNS. General study findings and limits: A classifier reportedly called cytomegalovirus status with high sensitivity and specificity. Most TCRs appeared rarely, but some public TCRs recurred in many donors. There were 150 to 200 TCR beta chains listed as cytomegalovirus-associated.

In regard to this clone: Its antigen is currently unknown.

V and J are TRBV25-1 and TRBJ2-5, with TRBD1 matching over 8 bases. The sequenced sample was PBMCs. This TCR came from a man aged 18 to 29 in good health and CMV-seropositive. CDR3 bases: TGTGCCAGCAGTGACAACAGGGGGTGGCCAGAGACCCAGTACTTC. Encoded protein: CASSDNRGWPETQYF.